This T cell receptor beta chain originates from a study of regulatory T cells in long-lasting Graves disease. Broader study findings: Newly diagnosed patients shared 1,000 or so public clonotypes; persistent patients shared more than 2,500. The study examined only peripheral blood, not thyroid tissue.

Ten or more counts support this clonotype. Its specificity is not known. Building of the TCR beta libraries involved iRepertoire HTBI primers and Arm-PCR of CDR3 regions. TCRdb ran MiXCR on the multiplex PCR reads and lists one entry per CDR3 protein. The repertoire consists of hundreds of thousands of distinct CDR3 sequences, with 15% to 20% occurring once and the leading ten covering approximately 12%. Trimming took off 0 bases at V and 1 base at J, with 12 bases between the two ends. Germline V gene lookup returns CDR1 DFQATT and CDR2 SNEGSKA (reference sequence). CDR3 length: 15 amino acids. Noted time point: newly diagnosed GD, antithyroid drugs for less than 3 months. From RNA extracted from PBMCs, the TCR library was made. These sequences were also reported in another study, on T cells in Graves' hyperthyroidism and ophthalmopathy. From that paper: Stable Graves' hyperthyroidism meant no ophthalmopathy progression within 18 months. From stable hyperthyroidism, ophthalmopathy was set apart by a 13 V-J model.

Specimen: peripheral blood mononuclear cells (PBMCs), collected at new diagnosis, from a patient treated with antithyroid drugs. The chain carries TRBV20-1 and TRBJ1-1; D is ambiguous. The TCR sequence derives from a man younger than 35 with Graves disease. The CDR3 protein is CSARDPNKSNTEAFF. The CDR3 nucleotides are TGCAGTGCTAGAGATCCCAACAAATCGAACACTGAAGCTTTCTTT.